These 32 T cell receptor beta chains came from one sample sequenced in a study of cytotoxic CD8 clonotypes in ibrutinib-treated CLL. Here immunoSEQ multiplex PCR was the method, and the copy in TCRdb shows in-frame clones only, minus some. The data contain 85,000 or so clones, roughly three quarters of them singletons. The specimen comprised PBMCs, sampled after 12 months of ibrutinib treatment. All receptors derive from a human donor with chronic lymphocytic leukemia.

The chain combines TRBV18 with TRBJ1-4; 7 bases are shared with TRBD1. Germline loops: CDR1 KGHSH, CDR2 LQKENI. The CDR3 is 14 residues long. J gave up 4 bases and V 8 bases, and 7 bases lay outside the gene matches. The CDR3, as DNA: TGTGCCAGCCGGACAGGCGAGATTAATGAAAAACTGTTTTTT. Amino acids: CASRTGEINEKLFF.

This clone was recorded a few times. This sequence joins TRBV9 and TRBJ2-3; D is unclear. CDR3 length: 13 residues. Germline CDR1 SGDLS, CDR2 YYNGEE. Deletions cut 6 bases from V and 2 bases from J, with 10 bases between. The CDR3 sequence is CASKAAATDTQYF. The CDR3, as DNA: TGTGCCAGCAAGGCGGCGGCCACAGATACGCAGTATTTT.

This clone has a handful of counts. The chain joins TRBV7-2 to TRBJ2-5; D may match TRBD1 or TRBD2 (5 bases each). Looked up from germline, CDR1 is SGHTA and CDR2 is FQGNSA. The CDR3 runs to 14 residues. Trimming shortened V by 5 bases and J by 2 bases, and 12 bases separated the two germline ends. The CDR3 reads CASSPGAVQETQYF. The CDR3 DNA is TGTGCCAGCAGCCCCGGGGCGGTGCAAGAGACCCAGTACTTC.

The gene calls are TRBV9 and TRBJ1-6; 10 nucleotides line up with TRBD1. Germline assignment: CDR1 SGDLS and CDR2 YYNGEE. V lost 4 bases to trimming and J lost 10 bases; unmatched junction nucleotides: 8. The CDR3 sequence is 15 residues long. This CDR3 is CASSPTTGGGSPLHF. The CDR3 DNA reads TGTGCCAGCAGCCCGACGACAGGGGGCGGCTCACCCCTCCACTTT.

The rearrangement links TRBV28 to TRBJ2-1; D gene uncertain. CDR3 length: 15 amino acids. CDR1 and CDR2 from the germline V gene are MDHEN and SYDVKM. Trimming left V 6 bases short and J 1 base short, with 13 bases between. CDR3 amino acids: CASSPMGISYNEQFF. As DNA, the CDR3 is TGTGCCAGCAGCCCCATGGGTATATCCTACAATGAGCAGTTCTTC.

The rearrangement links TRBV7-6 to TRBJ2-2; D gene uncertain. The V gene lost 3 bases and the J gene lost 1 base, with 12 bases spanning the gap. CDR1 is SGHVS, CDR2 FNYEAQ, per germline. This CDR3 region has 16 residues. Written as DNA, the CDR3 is TGTGCCAGCAGCTTGGTTGGCGGCGGGAACACCGGGGAGCTGTTTTTT. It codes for CASSLVGGGNTGELFF.

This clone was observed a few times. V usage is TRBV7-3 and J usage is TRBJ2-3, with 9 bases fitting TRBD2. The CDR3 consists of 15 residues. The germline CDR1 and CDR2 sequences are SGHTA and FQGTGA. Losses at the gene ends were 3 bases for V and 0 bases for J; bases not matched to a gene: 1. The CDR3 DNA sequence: TGTGCCAGCAGCTTTGCGGGGGGGAGCACAGATACGCAGTATTTT. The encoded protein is CASSFAGGSTDTQYF.

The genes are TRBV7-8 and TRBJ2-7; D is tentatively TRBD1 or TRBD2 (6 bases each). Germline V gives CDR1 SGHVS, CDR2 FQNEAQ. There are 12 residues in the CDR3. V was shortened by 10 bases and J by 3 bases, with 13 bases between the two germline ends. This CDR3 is CATQGRSYEQYF. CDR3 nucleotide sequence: TGTGCCACCCAGGGGAGGAGCTACGAGCAGTACTTC.

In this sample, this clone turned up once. The CDR3 sequence is CAISETGQGSPYEQYF. As DNA, the CDR3 is TGTGCCATCAGTGAGACGGGACAGGGGTCCCCCTACGAGCAGTACTTC. The chain uses TRBV10-3 and TRBJ2-7; 10 positions match TRBD1. V was clipped by 2 bases and J by 2 bases; unmatched bases: 6. Germline V lookup: CDR1 ENHRY, CDR2 SYGVKD. This CDR3 is 16 amino acids long.

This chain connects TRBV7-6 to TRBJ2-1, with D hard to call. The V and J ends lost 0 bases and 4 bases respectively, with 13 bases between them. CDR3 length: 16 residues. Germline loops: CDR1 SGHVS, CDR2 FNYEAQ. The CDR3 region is CASSLAAQAVYNEQFF. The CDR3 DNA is TGTGCCAGCAGCTTAGCGGCTCAGGCGGTTTACAATGAGCAGTTCTTC.

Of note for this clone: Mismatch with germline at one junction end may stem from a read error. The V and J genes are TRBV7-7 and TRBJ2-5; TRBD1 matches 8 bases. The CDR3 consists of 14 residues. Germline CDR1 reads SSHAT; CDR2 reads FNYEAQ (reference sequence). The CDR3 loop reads CASSPSAGGETQYF. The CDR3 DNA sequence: TGTGCTAGCAGCCCGTCGGCAGGGGGCGAGACCCAGTACTTC. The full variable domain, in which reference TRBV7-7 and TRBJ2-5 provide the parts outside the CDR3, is GAGVSQSPRYKVTKRGQDVTLRCDPISSHATLYWYQQALGQGPEFLTYFNYEAQPDKSGLPSDRFSAERPEGSISTLTIQRTEQRDSAMYRCASSPSAGGETQYFGPGTRLLVL.

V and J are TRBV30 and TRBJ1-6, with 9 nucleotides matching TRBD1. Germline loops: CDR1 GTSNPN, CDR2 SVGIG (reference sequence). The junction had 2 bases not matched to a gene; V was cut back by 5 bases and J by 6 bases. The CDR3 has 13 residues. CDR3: CAWATGGNSPLHF. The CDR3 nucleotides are TGTGCCTGGGCGACAGGGGGTAATTCACCCCTCCACTTT.

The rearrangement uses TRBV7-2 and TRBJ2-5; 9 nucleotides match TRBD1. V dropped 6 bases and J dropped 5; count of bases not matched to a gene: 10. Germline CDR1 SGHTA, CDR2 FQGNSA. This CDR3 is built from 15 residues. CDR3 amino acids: CASSPNRGLGETQYF. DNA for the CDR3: TGTGCCAGCAGTCCAAACAGGGGGCTCGGGGAGACCCAGTACTTC.

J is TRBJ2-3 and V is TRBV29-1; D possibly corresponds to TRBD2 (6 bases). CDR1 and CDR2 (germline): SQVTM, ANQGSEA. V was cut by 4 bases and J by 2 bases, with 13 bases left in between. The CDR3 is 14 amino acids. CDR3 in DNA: TGCAGCGTTGGCGGGGAGAAAATCACAGATACGCAGTATTTT. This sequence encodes CSVGGEKITDTQYF.

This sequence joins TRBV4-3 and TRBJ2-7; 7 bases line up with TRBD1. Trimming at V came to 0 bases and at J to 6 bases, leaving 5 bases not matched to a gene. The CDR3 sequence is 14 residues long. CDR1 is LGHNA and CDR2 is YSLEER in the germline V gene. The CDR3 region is CASSQDRQGLEQYF. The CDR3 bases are TGCGCCAGCAGCCAAGATCGACAGGGTCTCGAGCAGTACTTC.

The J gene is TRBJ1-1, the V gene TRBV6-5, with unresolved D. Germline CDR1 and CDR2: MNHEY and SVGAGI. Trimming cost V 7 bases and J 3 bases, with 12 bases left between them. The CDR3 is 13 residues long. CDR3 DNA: TGTGCCAGCACCTTACGGGTCCACACTGAAGCTTTCTTT. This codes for CASTLRVHTEAFF.

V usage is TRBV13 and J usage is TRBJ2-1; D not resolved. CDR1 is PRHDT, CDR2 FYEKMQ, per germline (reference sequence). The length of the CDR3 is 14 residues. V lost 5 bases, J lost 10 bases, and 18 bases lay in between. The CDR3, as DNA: TGTGCCAGCAGCCCGCGGACCCTTTCTCAGGAGCAGTTCTTC. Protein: CASSPRTLSQEQFF.

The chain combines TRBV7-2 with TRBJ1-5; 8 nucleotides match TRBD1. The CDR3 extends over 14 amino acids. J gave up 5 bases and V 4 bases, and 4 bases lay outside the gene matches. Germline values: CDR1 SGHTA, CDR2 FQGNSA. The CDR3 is CASSSDRGYQPQHF. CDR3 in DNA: TGTGCCAGCAGCTCCGACAGGGGATATCAGCCCCAGCATTTT.

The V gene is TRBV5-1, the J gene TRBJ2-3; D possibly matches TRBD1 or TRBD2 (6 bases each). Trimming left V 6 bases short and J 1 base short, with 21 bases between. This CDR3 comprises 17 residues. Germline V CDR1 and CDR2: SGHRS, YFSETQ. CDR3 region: CASTQGPGAPGTDTQYF. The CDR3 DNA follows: TGCGCCAGCACCCAAGGCCCGGGGGCGCCTGGCACAGATACGCAGTATTTT.

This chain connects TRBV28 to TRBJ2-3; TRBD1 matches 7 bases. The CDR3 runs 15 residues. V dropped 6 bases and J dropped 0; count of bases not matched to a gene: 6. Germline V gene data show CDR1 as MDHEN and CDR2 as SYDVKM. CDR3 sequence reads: CASSHMTGSTDTQYF. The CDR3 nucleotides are TGTGCCAGCAGCCACATGACAGGGAGCACAGATACGCAGTATTTT.

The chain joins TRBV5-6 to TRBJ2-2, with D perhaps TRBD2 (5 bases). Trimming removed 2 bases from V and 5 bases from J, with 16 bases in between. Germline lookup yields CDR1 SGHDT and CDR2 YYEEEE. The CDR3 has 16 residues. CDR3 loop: CASSFRGYQGTGELFF. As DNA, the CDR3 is TGTGCCAGCAGCTTCCGGGGATATCAAGGAACCGGGGAGCTGTTTTTT.

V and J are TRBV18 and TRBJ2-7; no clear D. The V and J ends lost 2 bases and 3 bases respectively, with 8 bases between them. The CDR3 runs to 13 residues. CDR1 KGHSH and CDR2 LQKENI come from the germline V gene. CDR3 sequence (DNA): TGTGCCAGCTCACCATTTGCGGACTACGAGCAGTACTTC. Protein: CASSPFADYEQYF.

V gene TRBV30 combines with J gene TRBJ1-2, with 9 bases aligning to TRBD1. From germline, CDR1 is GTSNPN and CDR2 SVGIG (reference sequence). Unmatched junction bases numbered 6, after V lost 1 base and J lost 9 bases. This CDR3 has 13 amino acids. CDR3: CAWSALGQGSYTF. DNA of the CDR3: TGTGCCTGGAGTGCCCTGGGACAGGGTAGCTACACCTTC.

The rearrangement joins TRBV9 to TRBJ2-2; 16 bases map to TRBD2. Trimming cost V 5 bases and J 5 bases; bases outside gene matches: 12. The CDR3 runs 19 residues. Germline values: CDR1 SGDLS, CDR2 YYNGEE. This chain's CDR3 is CASSSPGTSGGARTGELFF. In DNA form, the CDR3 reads TGTGCCAGCAGTTCCCCCGGGACTAGCGGGGGGGCCCGGACCGGGGAGCTGTTTTTT.

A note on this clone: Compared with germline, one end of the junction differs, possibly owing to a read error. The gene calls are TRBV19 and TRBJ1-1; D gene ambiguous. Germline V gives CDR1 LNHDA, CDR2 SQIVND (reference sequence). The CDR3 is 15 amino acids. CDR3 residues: CASSDILVFYTEAFF. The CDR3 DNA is TGTGCTAGTAGCGACATCTTAGTCTTCTACACTGAAGCTTTCTTT.

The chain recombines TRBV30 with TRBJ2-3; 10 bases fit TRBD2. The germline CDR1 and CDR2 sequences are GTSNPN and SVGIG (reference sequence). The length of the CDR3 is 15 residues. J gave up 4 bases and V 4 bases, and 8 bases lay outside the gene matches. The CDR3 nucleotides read TGTGCCTGGACCCTAGGGCTAGCGGGGGCAGATACGCAGTATTTT. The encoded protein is CAWTLGLAGADTQYF.

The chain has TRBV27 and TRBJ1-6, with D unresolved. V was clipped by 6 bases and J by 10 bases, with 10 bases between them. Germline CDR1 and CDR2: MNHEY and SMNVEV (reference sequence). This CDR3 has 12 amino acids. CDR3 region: CASRGSWSPLHF. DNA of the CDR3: TGTGCCAGCAGGGGCAGCTGGTCACCCCTCCACTTT.

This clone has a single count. The CDR3 sequence: CASSPHSDRAGEKLFF. The CDR3 DNA reads TGTGCCAGCAGCCCGCACTCGGACAGGGCGGGTGAAAAACTGTTTTTT. This chain connects TRBV28 to TRBJ1-4, with TRBD1 identical over 8 bases. Germline V gene lookup returns CDR1 MDHEN and CDR2 SYDVKM. The CDR3 sequence is 16 residues long. With 6 bases clipped from V and 7 bases from J, the junction kept 13 bases outside the gene matches.

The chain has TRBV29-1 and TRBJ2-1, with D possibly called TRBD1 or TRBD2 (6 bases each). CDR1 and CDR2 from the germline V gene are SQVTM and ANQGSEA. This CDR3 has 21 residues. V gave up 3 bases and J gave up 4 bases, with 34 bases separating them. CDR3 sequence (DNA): TGCAGCGTTGATGAGGGGGGATTGGGACAAGGGTCCGGTACTACATACAATGAGCAGTTCTTC. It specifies CSVDEGGLGQGSGTTYNEQFF.

The CDR3: CASRRSGTGWYEQYF. The CDR3 DNA sequence: TGTGCCAGCAGACGATCCGGGACAGGCTGGTACGAGCAGTACTTC. The chain carries TRBV5-8 and TRBJ2-7, with 8 bases matching TRBD1. This CDR3 has 15 residues. With 5 bases clipped from V and 4 bases from J, the junction kept 11 bases outside the gene matches. Germline CDR1 and CDR2: SGHTS and YDEGEE.

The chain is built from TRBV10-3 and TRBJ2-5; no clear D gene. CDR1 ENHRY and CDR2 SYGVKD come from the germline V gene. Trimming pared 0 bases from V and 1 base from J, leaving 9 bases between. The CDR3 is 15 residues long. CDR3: CAISESPDTQETQYF. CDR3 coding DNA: TGTGCCATCAGTGAGTCACCCGACACCCAAGAGACCCAGTACTTC.

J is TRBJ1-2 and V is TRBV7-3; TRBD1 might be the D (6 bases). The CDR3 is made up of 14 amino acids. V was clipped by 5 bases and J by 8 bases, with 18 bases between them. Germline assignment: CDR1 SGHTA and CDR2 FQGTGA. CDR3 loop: CASSPQGPPEGYTF. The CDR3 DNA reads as TGTGCCAGCAGCCCCCAGGGGCCCCCGGAGGGCTACACCTTC.